This T cell receptor (beta chain) was profiled in a study of blood T cell repertoires in COVID-19. The length of the CDR3 is 13 residues. CDR1 and CDR2 (germline): SGHAT, FQNNGV. The V and J ends lost 5 bases and 8 bases, in that order; junction bases with no gene match: 9. Measured with immunoSEQ multiplex PCR; TCRdb has only the in-frame clones, and not every one. The data hold around 94,000 clones, with 65% to 90% observed a single time. Sequencing was carried out using peripheral blood. The V and J genes are TRBV11-2 and TRBJ2-7; 7 bases match TRBD2. The source of this sequence is an elderly man with acute or convalescent COVID-19. CDR3 DNA sequence: TGTGCCAGCAGCCCATACCGGGAGGTCAAGCAGTACTTC. This sequence encodes CASSPYREVKQYF.